Listed below are T cell receptor beta chains from one sample, sequenced in a study of shared clonotypes between healthy human individuals. Using immunoSEQ multiplex PCR, the repertoire was profiled, and TCRdb retains in-frame clones only, with some absent. The sample has about 1.5 million clones; around 98% are singletons. Material for sequencing was naive CD4+ T cells sorted from blood. These TCRs come from a man aged 25-45 years in good health. Each CDR3 is given with its conserved first and last residue. D genes are given only for firm matches. Clone size is not always given. Where it is, it says once, few, many or a class for expanded clones.

>TRBV10-2|NA|TRBJ2-2|NA
CASFRAGELFF
TGCGCCAGCTTTAGGGCCGGGGAGCTGTTTTTT
>TRBV18|TRBD1|TRBJ2-7|NA
CASSPGQGAFYEQYF
TGTGCCAGCTCACCGGGACAGGGAGCTTTCTACGAGCAGTACTTC
>TRBV7-6|NA|TRBJ2-1|NA
CASSSSPFYNEQFF
TGTGCCAGCAGCTCGTCGCCGTTCTACAATGAGCAGTTCTTC
>TRBV11-3|TRBD2|TRBJ2-5|NA
CASSLGPTQREGGETQYF
TGTGCCAGCAGCTTAGGCCCTACTCAGCGGGAGGGAGGAGAGACCCAGTACTTC
>TRBV6-6|TRBD2|TRBJ2-3|NA
CAHSSGGSTDTQYF
TGTGCCCACTCCTCGGGGGGGAGCACAGATACGCAGTATTTT
>TRBV2|NA|TRBJ2-7|NA
CASGGAHEQYF
TGTGCCAGCGGGGGGGCTCACGAGCAGTACTTC
>TRBV19|TRBD1|TRBJ2-7|once
CASSPRTGGGIYEQYF
TGTGCCAGTAGTCCCCGGACAGGGGGCGGCATCTACGAGCAGTACTTC
>TRBV5-1|NA|TRBJ1-2|NA
CASSLDGTRDGYTF
TGCGCCAGCAGCTTGGATGGTACGCGGGATGGCTACACCTTC
>TRBV5-8|NA|TRBJ2-1|NA
CASSLFHEQFF
TGTGCCAGCAGCTTGTTCCATGAGCAGTTCTTC
>TRBV27|TRBD2|TRBJ2-1|NA
CASRKGLAGVGEQFF
TGTGCCAGCAGAAAGGGACTAGCGGGAGTAGGGGAGCAGTTCTTC
>TRBV4-1|TRBD1|TRBJ2-2|NA
CASSQDSRTGTNTGELFF
TGCGCCAGCAGCCAAGATTCCCGGACAGGGACGAACACCGGGGAGCTGTTTTTT
>TRBV11-2|NA|TRBJ2-1|NA
CASSLSGYNEQFF
TGTGCCAGCAGCTTATCGGGTTACAATGAGCAGTTCTTC
>TRBV6-1|NA|TRBJ1-5|NA
CASSELTGINQPQHF
TGTGCCAGCAGTGAACTGACAGGCATAAATCAGCCCCAGCATTTT
>TRBV29-1|NA|TRBJ1-2|once
CSVGTANYGYTF
TGCAGCGTTGGGACAGCCAACTATGGCTACACCTTC
>TRBV5-4|NA|TRBJ2-7|NA
CASSLAGRPSQYEQYF
TGTGCCAGCAGCTTGGCCGGGCGGCCCTCGCAATACGAGCAGTACTTC
>TRBV5-1|TRBD2|TRBJ2-1|NA
CASSIGPGAGGENEQFF
TGCGCCAGCAGCATAGGTCCAGGAGCGGGAGGGGAAAATGAGCAGTTCTTC
>TRBV10-3|NA|TRBJ2-1|NA
CAISGGYNEQFF
TGTGCCATCAGTGGAGGATACAATGAGCAGTTCTTC
>TRBV15|NA|TRBJ2-1|NA
CATSTGYNEQFF
TGTGCCACCAGCACAGGGTACAATGAGCAGTTCTTC
>TRBV19|TRBD1|TRBJ2-7|NA
CASRRTGSSYEQYF
TGTGCCAGTAGAAGGACAGGGAGCTCCTACGAGCAGTACTTC
>TRBV5-1|NA|TRBJ2-2|NA
CASSLWGETGELFF
TGCGCCAGCAGCTTGTGGGGGGAAACCGGGGAGCTGTTTTTT
>TRBV5-1|NA|TRBJ1-1|NA
CASTPLGVQNTEAFF
TGCGCCAGCACCCCGCTCGGGGTACAGAACACTGAAGCTTTCTTT
>TRBV5-1|NA|TRBJ2-7|NA
CASSLEGAEGEQYF
TGCGCCAGCAGCTTGGAAGGGGCCGAAGGGGAGCAGTACTTC
>TRBV29-1|TRBD1|TRBJ1-4|NA
CSVRQGAVTNEKLFF
TGCAGCGTGAGACAGGGAGCAGTAACTAATGAAAAACTGTTTTTT
>TRBV18|NA|TRBJ1-1|NA
CASSPRTGPEAFF
TGTGCCAGCTCACCACGCACAGGGCCTGAAGCTTTCTTT
>TRBV7-9|NA|TRBJ2-2|NA
CASSLAWNTGELFF
TGTGCCAGCAGCTTAGCCTGGAACACCGGGGAGCTGTTTTTT
>TRBV7-9|NA|TRBJ2-1|NA
CATTLGSEQFF
TGTGCCACCACACTAGGATCTGAGCAGTTCTTC
>TRBV7-2|NA|TRBJ2-7|NA
CASSLVGYEQYF
TGTGCCAGCAGCTTAGTGGGCTACGAGCAGTACTTC
>TRBV7-9|TRBD1|TRBJ1-1|NA
CASSARQGSEAFF
TGTGCCAGCAGCGCCCGACAGGGGTCTGAAGCTTTCTTT
>TRBV5-6|NA|TRBJ1-2|NA
CASSLFKGIYGYTF
TGTGCCAGCAGCTTGTTTAAGGGTATCTATGGCTACACCTTC
>TRBV7-9|TRBD1|TRBJ2-7|few
CASSRGQGAYEQYF
TGTGCCAGCAGCCGGGGACAGGGGGCCTACGAGCAGTACTTC
>TRBV28|NA|TRBJ2-1|NA
CASSLRGAIEQFF
TGTGCCAGCAGTTTAAGGGGGGCTATTGAGCAGTTCTTC
>TRBV5-5|NA|TRBJ2-7|NA
CASSLERPRGLRDYEQYF
TGTGCCAGCAGCTTGGAGAGACCTCGGGGCCTCAGGGACTACGAGCAGTACTTC
>TRBV28|TRBD2|TRBJ2-3|NA
CASSLMGLAGGADTQYF
TGTGCCAGCAGTTTAATGGGACTAGCGGGAGGCGCAGATACGCAGTATTTT
>TRBV6-1|TRBD1|TRBJ1-1|NA
CASSPHRGQDTEAFF
TGTGCCAGCAGTCCCCACAGGGGGCAGGACACTGAAGCTTTCTTT
>TRBV28|TRBD1|TRBJ2-7|NA
CASSSPGTGSYEQYF
TGTGCCAGCAGTTCCCCCGGGACAGGGTCCTACGAGCAGTACTTC
>TRBV29-1|NA|TRBJ2-3|NA
CSVRWGVPDTQYF
TGCAGCGTTCGTTGGGGTGTGCCAGATACGCAGTATTTT
>TRBV19|NA|TRBJ2-1|NA
CASSLQALGFYNEQFF
TGTGCCAGTAGTCTTCAGGCCCTCGGTTTCTACAATGAGCAGTTCTTC
>TRBV7-2|NA|TRBJ2-3|NA
CASSLGGQRGTQYF
TGTGCCAGCAGCTTAGGGGGTCAGAGGGGTACGCAGTATTTT
>TRBV7-9|NA|TRBJ1-2|NA
CASTLEGSYGYTF
TGTGCCAGCACCCTAGAGGGATCCTATGGCTACACCTTC
>TRBV19|NA|TRBJ1-2|NA
CASSMVPIGDRQRGYTF
TGTGCCAGTAGTATGGTTCCCATAGGGGACCGACAACGGGGCTACACCTTC
>TRBV5-4|NA|TRBJ2-5|NA
CASSPRPPLEETQYF
TGTGCCAGCAGCCCCCGACCCCCCCTAGAGGAGACCCAGTACTTC